These 30 T cell receptor beta chains were all obtained from the same sample, sequenced in a study of human T cells and chemical hapten exposure. In TCRdb, the RACE reads were re-called with MiXCR into one record per CDR3 protein. The repertoire includes tens of thousands of distinct CDR3 sequences, 5% to 8% of them detected once, and roughly 9.1% sits in the top ten. Documented time point: patch test 1, 2 weeks after DPC sensitization. The sample's treatment: therapeutic diphenylcyclopropenone sensitization with weekly scalp DPC. Whole blood, unfractionated, served as the material for total RNA extraction. The sequencing used whole blood, collected in connection with sensitization to the hapten diphenylcyclopropenone (DPC). The receptor source for this set is a woman aged 30 to 39 with alopecia areata. Some clones in this sample may be carry-over from other donors' samples.

This clonotype was found a few times. The chain carries TRBV7-9 and TRBJ2-1, with a weak D call TRBD2 (5 bases). V lost 5 bases and J 5 bases, leaving 19 bases between the germline ends. Germline-derived CDR1 and CDR2 are SEHNR and FQNEAQ (reference sequence). There are 16 residues in the CDR3. DNA for the CDR3: TGTGCCAGCAGCCCCCCCGGACTGGCACTAAACAATGAGCAGTTCTTC. Translating gives CASSPPGLALNNEQFF.

This clonotype was recorded at least ten times. The V gene is TRBV9, the J gene TRBJ2-1; 8 bases map to TRBD2. This CDR3 region has 13 residues. Germline CDR1 and CDR2: SGDLS and YYNGEE. V was pared by 6 bases and J by 5 bases, with 4 bases of the junction left unmatched. The CDR3 nucleotides read TGTGCCAGCACAGCGGGGGCTCACAATGAGCAGTTCTTC. Encoded protein: CASTAGAHNEQFF.

This clonotype showed up just a few times. The V and J genes are TRBV27 and TRBJ2-3; TRBD2 matches 12 bases. In germline, CDR1 is MNHEY, CDR2 SMNVEV (reference sequence). The CDR3 is 16 amino acids. V gave up 3 bases and J gave up 0 bases; unmatched junction bases: 1. CDR3 in amino acids: CASSLTSGSSTDTQYF. Here the CDR3 DNA reads TGTGCCAGCAGTTTGACTAGCGGGAGTAGCACAGATACGCAGTATTTT.

This clonotype was seen many times. The chain carries TRBV7-6 and TRBJ2-7; either TRBD1 or TRBD2 may fit D (5 bases each). The CDR3 extends over 14 amino acids. CDR1 is SGHVS, CDR2 FNYEAQ, per germline. Trimming took off 5 bases at V and 6 bases at J, with 17 bases between the two ends. The CDR3 DNA sequence: TGTGCCAGCAGCCCAGCAGGGAGTTTGACCGAGCAGTACTTC. Protein: CASSPAGSLTEQYF.

This clonotype showed up just a few times. This sequence joins TRBV3-1 and TRBJ2-1, with D possibly being TRBD2 (6 bases). Germline-derived CDR1 and CDR2 are LGHDT and YNNKEL (reference sequence). The CDR3 has 14 residues. V was clipped by 5 bases and J by 0 bases, with 8 bases between them. Here the CDR3 reads CASSAGSSYNEQFF. The CDR3 DNA sequence: TGTGCCAGCAGCGCCGGGAGCTCCTACAATGAGCAGTTCTTC.

The chain has TRBV20-1 and TRBJ2-5, with 16 bases aligning to TRBD2. After removal of 4 bases from V and 3 bases from J, the junction contained 8 bases not matched to a gene. The germline gives CDR1 DFQATT, CDR2 SNEGSKA (reference sequence). There are 17 residues in the CDR3. This CDR3 reads CSANPGLAGGREETQYF. The CDR3 coding sequence is TGCAGTGCTAACCCGGGACTAGCGGGGGGGAGGGAAGAGACCCAGTACTTC.

Many counts were recorded for this clonotype. V is TRBV7-2 and J is TRBJ1-1; 9 bases map to TRBD1. This CDR3 is 14 amino acids long. J gave up 4 bases and V 5 bases, and 5 bases lay outside the gene matches. Germline V gene lookup returns CDR1 SGHTA and CDR2 FQGNSA. CDR3 nucleotide sequence: TGTGCCAGCAGCCCACAGGGGGCGCGCACTGAAGCTTTCTTT. It encodes CASSPQGARTEAFF.

This clonotype was found many times. J is TRBJ2-1 and V is TRBV20-1, with 10 nucleotides matching TRBD2. V lost 1 base and J lost 4; bases outside the gene matches: 7. This CDR3 has 16 residues. The V gene's germline CDR1 is DFQATT and CDR2 SNEGSKA (reference sequence). The CDR3 spells CSARGASGGSYNEQFF. The CDR3 bases are TGCAGTGCTAGAGGGGCTAGCGGGGGATCTTACAATGAGCAGTTCTTC.

In its sample, this clonotype was seen a few times. This chain links TRBV2 with TRBJ1-1, with TRBD1 identical over 7 bases. With 1 base clipped from V and 2 bases from J, the junction kept 4 bases outside the gene matches. The CDR3 totals 15 residues. Germline CDR1 reads SNHLY; CDR2 reads FYNNEI. DNA of the CDR3: TGTGCCAGCAGTGAAGGACAGGGATTAAACACTGAAGCTTTCTTT. Its protein product is CASSEGQGLNTEAFF. Variable domain in full (rest from reference TRBV2 and TRBJ1-1): EPEVTQTPSHQVTQMGQEVILRCVPISNHLYFYWYRQILGQKVEFLVSFYNNEISEKSEIFDDQFSVERPDGSNFTLKIRSTKLEDSAMYFCASSEGQGLNTEAFFGQGTRLTVV.

This clonotype was detected only a few times. The genes are TRBV7-8 and TRBJ1-1; D may be TRBD1 (5 bases). CDR3 size: 14 residues. V was shortened by 4 bases and J by 5 bases, with 14 bases between the two germline ends. The germline CDR1 and CDR2 sequences are SGHVS and FQNEAQ. The CDR3 DNA reads TGTGCCAGCAGCTCCACGGAGGGGAGGACTGAAGCTTTCTTT. It codes for CASSSTEGRTEAFF.

This clonotype was found many times. The chain uses TRBV14 and TRBJ2-7; 9 bases agree with TRBD1. The CDR3 runs to 15 residues. Germline CDR1 is SGHDN and CDR2 is FVKESK. V shed 2 bases and J 7 bases; nucleotides not matched to a gene: 9. CDR3 bases: TGTGCCAGCAGCCAAACCGGGACAGGGTTCGGTGAGCAGTACTTC. The encoded protein is CASSQTGTGFGEQYF.

There are many counts of this clonotype. The gene calls are TRBV5-1 and TRBJ1-1; 7 nucleotides agree with TRBD1. V shed 4 bases and J 5 bases; nucleotides not matched to a gene: 14. This CDR3 is built from 16 residues. The germline CDR1 and CDR2 sequences are SGHRS and YFSETQ. CDR3 amino acids: CASSPTGILDLTEAFF. CDR3 nucleotide sequence: TGCGCCAGCAGCCCGACAGGGATCCTGGACTTGACTGAAGCTTTCTTT.

In this sample, this clonotype turned up many times. The J gene is TRBJ2-5, the V gene TRBV7-9, with 7 bases matching TRBD2. J was trimmed by 5 bases and V by 5 bases; bases with no gene match: 17. This CDR3 has 17 residues. The V gene's germline CDR1 is SEHNR and CDR2 FQNEAQ (reference sequence). Here the CDR3 reads CASSIGSLATSVETQYF. The DNA for the CDR3 is TGTGCCAGCAGCATCGGGTCACTAGCGACCTCCGTCGAGACCCAGTACTTC.

This clonotype was picked up many times. The V and J genes are TRBV28 and TRBJ1-1; possible D gene TRBD1, 5 bases. Germline V gene sequence: CDR1 MDHEN, CDR2 SYDVKM. Trimming took 3 bases from V and 4 from J, leaving 15 bases between them. The CDR3 contains 15 residues. The CDR3 region has the DNA TGTGCCAGCAGTTTGGCAACGGGGCCGGGCACTGAAGCTTTCTTT. The encoded protein is CASSLATGPGTEAFF. Supplemented by reference TRBV28 and TRBJ1-1, the full variable domain reads DVKVTQSSRYLVKRTGEKVFLECVQDMDHENMFWYRQDPGLGLRLIYFSYDVKMKEKGDIPEGYSVSREKKERFSLILESASTNQTSMYLCASSLATGPGTEAFFGQGTRLTVV.

This clonotype was seen a handful of times. The chain links TRBV5-6 to TRBJ1-1, with D unclear. Germline CDR1 SGHDT, CDR2 YYEEEE. With 1 base removed from V and 1 base from J, the gap between germline ends came to 17 bases. The CDR3 is made up of 17 amino acids. The DNA of the CDR3 is TGTGCCAGCAGCTTGCCTCCCCCGAATCGGGCGAACACTGAAGCTTTCTTT. It encodes CASSLPPPNRANTEAFF. The complete variable domain, with remaining parts taken from reference TRBV5-6 and TRBJ1-1, reads DAGVTQSPTHLIKTRGQQVTLRCSPKSGHDTVSWYQQALGQGPQFIFQYYEEEERQRGNFPDRFSGHQFPNYSSELNVNALLLGDSALYLCASSLPPPNRANTEAFFGQGTRLTVV.

The chain joins TRBV5-6 to TRBJ2-5; D ambiguous. This CDR3 has 13 residues. Per germline, CDR1 SGHDT and CDR2 YYEEEE. Trimming took off 0 bases at V and 3 bases at J, with 6 bases between the two ends. The CDR3 here is CASSLAAKETQYF. The CDR3 DNA reads as TGTGCCAGCAGCTTGGCGGCGAAAGAGACCCAGTACTTC.

The V call is TRBV28, the J call TRBJ2-5, with a possible D match to TRBD2 (6 bases). The CDR3 runs to 13 residues. Germline V lookup: CDR1 MDHEN, CDR2 SYDVKM. Trimming took 8 bases from V and 2 from J, leaving 12 bases between them. In nucleotides, the CDR3 is TGTGCCAGCGGGGGGATAGATCAAGAGACCCAGTACTTC. It encodes CASGGIDQETQYF.

The chain carries TRBV19 and TRBJ2-6; D is perhaps TRBD1 (6 bases). V lost 5 bases and J 1 base, leaving 9 bases between the germline ends. The CDR3 consists of 15 residues. Germline assignment: CDR1 LNHDA and CDR2 SQIVND (reference sequence). The CDR3 sequence is CASSVTGSGANVLTF. CDR3 sequence (DNA): TGTGCCAGTAGTGTTACAGGGTCTGGGGCCAACGTCCTGACTTTC.

This clonotype was counted many times. The chain couples TRBV6-2 or TRBV6-3 to TRBJ1-2; TRBD1 is a possible D gene (5 bases). V lost 0 bases and J 5 bases, leaving 13 bases between the germline ends. This CDR3 is 15 amino acids long. The germline gives CDR1 MNHEY, CDR2 SVGEGT. The CDR3: CASSYSLQGFYGYTF. The CDR3 DNA reads as TGTGCCAGCAGTTACTCGTTGCAGGGATTTTATGGCTACACCTTC.

This clonotype was counted only a few times. The chain recombines TRBV7-2 with TRBJ2-3; D unclear. V was shortened by 2 bases and J by 3 bases, with 9 bases between the two germline ends. The CDR3 contains 14 residues. Germline CDR1 reads SGHTA; CDR2 reads FQGNSA. The CDR3 loop is CASSLMKGTDTQYF. The CDR3, as DNA: TGTGCCAGCAGCTTAATGAAGGGAACAGATACGCAGTATTTT.

This clonotype was seen only a few times. The V call is TRBV18, the J call TRBJ2-7; D not certain. The ends were cut back, 3 bases at V and 1 base at J, with 16 bases in the middle. The CDR3 extends over 16 amino acids. Germline V lookup: CDR1 KGHSH, CDR2 LQKENI. DNA of the CDR3: TGTGCCAGCTCACCGTTCAGCCTCCAGACTTCCTACGAGCAGTACTTC. Amino acid sequence: CASSPFSLQTSYEQYF.

This clonotype appeared many times. The gene calls are TRBV7-2 and TRBJ2-5; maybe TRBD1 (5 bases). V was pared by 0 bases and J by 1 base, with 9 bases between. This CDR3 is 15 amino acids long. Germline V gives CDR1 SGHTA, CDR2 FQGNSA. Here the CDR3 DNA reads TGTGCCAGCAGCTTAGCGATGGGGCGCCAAGAGACCCAGTACTTC. Its protein product is CASSLAMGRQETQYF.

This CDR3 reads CSASPEGSNQPQHF. The DNA of the CDR3 is TGCAGTGCTAGTCCAGAGGGTAGCAATCAGCCCCAGCATTTT. The chain employs TRBV20-1 and TRBJ1-5; D not resolved. The CDR3 extends over 14 amino acids. Looked up from germline, CDR1 is DFQATT and CDR2 is SNEGSKA (reference sequence). The germline V and J ends were trimmed by 3 bases and 0 bases, with 9 bases remaining between them.

In this sample, this clonotype turned up many times. J is TRBJ2-3 and V is TRBV11-2; perhaps TRBD1 as D (5 bases). CDR1 is SGHAT and CDR2 is FQNNGV in the germline V gene. This CDR3 region has 15 residues. V lost 3 bases to trimming and J lost 0 bases, with 10 bases between them. The CDR3 region has the DNA TGTGCCAGCAGCTTGGTGACAGCTAGCACAGATACGCAGTATTTT. Translating it yields CASSLVTASTDTQYF.

This clonotype was detected a few times. The germline gene is not matched at one end of the junction; a read error may be the cause. The chain has TRBV4-3 and TRBJ2-4, with D perhaps matching TRBD1 (7 bases). The CDR3 length is 18 residues. Germline CDR1 is LGHNA and CDR2 is YSLEER. The chain's CDR3 is CASSQDRRGRIAKNIQYF. The CDR3 DNA sequence: TGCGCCAGCAGTCAAGATAGGAGGGGGCGGATAGCCAAAAACATTCAGTACTTC.

The gene calls are TRBV6-2 or TRBV6-3 and TRBJ2-5; tentatively, D is TRBD2 (6 bases). V dropped 2 bases and J dropped 1 base, with 8 bases sitting between them. Looked up from germline, CDR1 is MNHEY and CDR2 is SVGEGT. The CDR3 runs to 14 residues. The CDR3 protein is CASSYAGPQETQYF. The CDR3 DNA is TGTGCCAGCAGTTACGCGGGGCCCCAAGAGACCCAGTACTTC.

This clonotype was detected many times. The chain has TRBV5-1 and TRBJ2-3, with 11 bases matching TRBD1. Looked up from germline, CDR1 is SGHRS and CDR2 is YFSETQ. The CDR3 is 15 residues long. V shed 0 bases, J shed 4 bases, and the junction held 1 base outside the gene matches. The CDR3 DNA reads TGCGCCAGCAGCTTGGAGGGACAGGGGGCAGATACGCAGTATTTT. The encoded protein is CASSLEGQGADTQYF.

This clonotype was recorded at least ten times. This chain joins TRBV20-1 and TRBJ2-7, with 8 positions matching TRBD1. This CDR3 region has 12 residues. Trimming cost V 3 bases and J 5 bases; bases outside gene matches: 3. CDR1 is DFQATT and CDR2 is SNEGSKA in the germline V gene (reference sequence). CDR3 sequence: CSASPTGDEQYF. DNA of the CDR3: TGCAGTGCTAGCCCGACAGGGGACGAGCAGTACTTC.

This clonotype has more than one count but fewer than ten. The chain employs TRBV11-2 and TRBJ1-3; 7 bases align to TRBD1. This CDR3 is 14 amino acids long. V shed 6 bases, J shed 2 bases, and the junction held 4 bases outside the gene matches. Looked up from germline, CDR1 is SGHAT and CDR2 is FQNNGV. The CDR3 bases are TGTGCCAGCAGGTCGACAGGGCCTGGAAACACCATATATTTT. As protein: CASRSTGPGNTIYF.

This rearrangement joins TRBV7-2 to TRBJ1-3, with 9 bases fitting TRBD1. Germline CDR1 reads SGHTA; CDR2 reads FQGNSA. V shed 5 bases and J 2 bases; nucleotides not matched to a gene: 4. The CDR3 totals 15 residues. CDR3 region: CASSGDRVPGNTIYF. As DNA, the CDR3 is TGTGCCAGCAGCGGGGACAGGGTCCCTGGAAACACCATATATTTT. The full variable domain, with the rest looked up from reference TRBV7-2 and TRBJ1-3, is GAGVSQSPSNKVTEKGKDVELRCDPISGHTALYWYRQSLGQGLEFLIYFQGNSAPDKSGLPSDRFSAERTGGSVSTLTIQRTQQEDSAVYLCASSGDRVPGNTIYFGEGSWLTVV.